A single sample is the source of the 9 T cell receptor beta chains below, sequenced in a study of OX40 agonist ivuxolimab in advanced cancers. Assay: immunoSEQ multiplex PCR; the TCRdb copy retains only in-frame clones and omits some. The table has about 27,000 clones, 82% seen once. The material was CD4+ or CD8+ T cells sorted from blood, obtained in a trial of the OX40 agonist ivuxolimab. These receptors were taken from an adult with an advanced solid tumor such as melanoma, head and neck, liver or kidney cancer.

CDR3 bases: TGTGCCATCAGTGAGTCGGGGACGGGGAACTATGGCTACACCTTC. As protein: CAISESGTGNYGYTF. The chain has TRBV10-3 and TRBJ1-2; TRBD1 is a possible D gene (5 bases). The CDR3 sequence is 15 residues long. The germline V gene encodes CDR1 ENHRY and CDR2 SYGVKD. Trimming removed 0 bases from V and 2 bases from J, with 10 bases in between.

The chain uses TRBV7-9 and TRBJ1-1, with D unclear. The CDR3 runs to 15 residues. Germline lookup yields CDR1 SEHNR and CDR2 FQNEAQ (reference sequence). Deletions cut 5 bases from V and 1 base from J, with 14 bases between. The CDR3 loop is CASSPRGGWNTEAFF. CDR3 DNA sequence: TGTGCCAGCAGCCCCCGGGGAGGCTGGAACACTGAAGCTTTCTTT.

The rearrangement links TRBV27 to TRBJ2-1; D is unclear. The CDR3 is 13 amino acids. CDR1 MNHEY and CDR2 SMNVEV come from the germline V gene (reference sequence). V gave up 2 bases and J gave up 4 bases, with 6 bases separating them. CDR3 sequence reads: CASSLSPYNEQFF. For the CDR3, the DNA is TGTGCCAGCAGTTTAAGCCCTTACAATGAGCAGTTCTTC.

This chain joins TRBV4-2 and TRBJ2-3, with D maybe TRBD1 (5 bases). CDR3 length: 15 residues. Germline CDR1 is LGHNA and CDR2 is YNFKEQ. V lost 0 bases, J lost 2 bases, and 9 bases lay in between. CDR3 sequence reads: CASSQETGPTDTQYF. Here the CDR3 DNA reads TGTGCCAGCAGCCAAGAAACAGGACCCACAGATACGCAGTATTTT.

Relative to its sample, this clone is medium-sized. The chain is built from TRBV9 and TRBJ1-1; D ambiguous. V gave up 4 bases and J gave up 4 bases, with 14 bases separating them. CDR1 and CDR2 (germline): SGDLS, YYNGEE. The CDR3 is 14 residues long. CDR3 sequence reads: CASSLGLVGTEAFF. Written as DNA, the CDR3 is TGTGCCAGCAGCCTAGGCCTCGTGGGCACTGAAGCTTTCTTT.

This clone appeared once. This sequence joins TRBV27 and TRBJ1-1; 9 positions agree with TRBD1. This CDR3 is 14 amino acids long. With 8 bases clipped from V and 4 bases from J, the junction kept 8 bases outside the gene matches. Looked up from germline, CDR1 is MNHEY and CDR2 is SMNVEV (reference sequence). The CDR3 DNA reads TGTGCCAGCCGGGACAGGGCGGGAGCCACTGAAGCTTTCTTT. It is translated as CASRDRAGATEAFF.

Worth noting for this clone: A read error may produce the germline difference seen at one junction end. CDR3: CASSKTGQEAQYF. The CDR3 DNA reads as TGTGCCAGCAGTAAGACAGGGCAAGAGGCCCAGTACTTC. The V gene is TRBV27, the J gene TRBJ2-5, with 7 bases that match TRBD1. Germline assignment: CDR1 MNHEY and CDR2 SMNVEV (reference sequence). The CDR3 runs to 13 residues.

This clone came up once. The chain joins TRBV13 to TRBJ2-6; 12 bases are shared with TRBD1. V shed 2 bases and J 3 bases; nucleotides not matched to a gene: 8. Germline CDR1 reads PRHDT; CDR2 reads FYEKMQ (reference sequence). This CDR3 is built from 19 residues. The CDR3 loop reads CASSLQGTGGADGANVLTF. Written as DNA, the CDR3 is TGTGCCAGCAGCTTACAGGGGACAGGGGGCGCGGATGGGGCCAACGTCCTGACTTTC.

J is TRBJ2-5 and V is TRBV9; the match to TRBD2 covers 8 bases. Germline V gives CDR1 SGDLS, CDR2 YYNGEE. With V trimmed by 7 bases and J by 4 bases, 9 bases remained unmatched. The CDR3 loop spans 14 amino acids. The CDR3 sequence: CASSIREGGETQYF. The CDR3 DNA follows: TGTGCCAGCTCAATACGGGAGGGTGGAGAGACCCAGTACTTC.